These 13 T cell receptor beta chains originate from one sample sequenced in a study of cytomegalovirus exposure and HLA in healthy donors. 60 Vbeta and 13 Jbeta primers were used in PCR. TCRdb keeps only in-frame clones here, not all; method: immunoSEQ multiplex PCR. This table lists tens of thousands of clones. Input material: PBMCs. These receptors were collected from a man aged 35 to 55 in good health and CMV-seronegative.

The DNA for the CDR3 is TGTGCCAGCAGATCTACAGGGGGCGGGGGAGCTTTCTTT. Residues: CASRSTGGGGAFF. The J gene is TRBJ1-1, the V gene TRBV7-9; 9 bases agree with TRBD1. The CDR3 sequence is 13 residues long. CDR1 SEHNR and CDR2 FQNEAQ come from the germline V gene (reference sequence). The V gene end was trimmed by 6 bases and the J gene end by 10 bases; junction bases not matched to a gene: 9.

CDR3 protein: CASTGQGNQPQHF. The CDR3 bases are TGTGCCAGTACAGGACAGGGCAATCAGCCCCAGCATTTT. The chain recombines TRBV19 with TRBJ1-5, with 7 bases lining up with TRBD1. Germline CDR1 reads LNHDA; CDR2 reads SQIVND (reference sequence). V was clipped by 7 bases and J by 2 bases; unmatched bases: 2. The CDR3 is 13 residues long. The full variable domain, completed using reference TRBV19 and TRBJ1-5, is DGGITQSPKYLFRKEGQNVTLSCEQNLNHDAMYWYRQDPGQGLRLIYYSQIVNDFQKGDIAEGYSVSREKKESFPLTVTSAQKNPTAFYLCASTGQGNQPQHFGDGTRLSIL.

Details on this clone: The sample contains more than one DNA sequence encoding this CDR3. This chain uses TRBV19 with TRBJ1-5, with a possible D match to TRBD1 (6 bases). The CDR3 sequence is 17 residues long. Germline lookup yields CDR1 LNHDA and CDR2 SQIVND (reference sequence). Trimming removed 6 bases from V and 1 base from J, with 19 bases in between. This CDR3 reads CASSFPRGGTSNQPQHF. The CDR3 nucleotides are TGTGCCAGTAGCTTCCCTCGGGGGGGGACAAGCAATCAGCCCCAGCATTTT.

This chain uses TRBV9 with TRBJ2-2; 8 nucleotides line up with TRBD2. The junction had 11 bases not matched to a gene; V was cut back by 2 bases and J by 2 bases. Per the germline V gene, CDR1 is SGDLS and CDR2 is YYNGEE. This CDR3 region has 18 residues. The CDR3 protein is CASSVGASGGPNTGELFF. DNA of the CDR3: TGTGCCAGCAGCGTTGGGGCGAGCGGGGGTCCTAACACCGGGGAGCTGTTTTTT.

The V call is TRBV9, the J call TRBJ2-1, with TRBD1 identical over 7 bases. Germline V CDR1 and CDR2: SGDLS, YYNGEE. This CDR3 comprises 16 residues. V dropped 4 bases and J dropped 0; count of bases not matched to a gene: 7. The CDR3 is CASSQGAGGSYNEQFF. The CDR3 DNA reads TGTGCCAGCAGCCAAGGAGCAGGGGGCTCCTACAATGAGCAGTTCTTC.

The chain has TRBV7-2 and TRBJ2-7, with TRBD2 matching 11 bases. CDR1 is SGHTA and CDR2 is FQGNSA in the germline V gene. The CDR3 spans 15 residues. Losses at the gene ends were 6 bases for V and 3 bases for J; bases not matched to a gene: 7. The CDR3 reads CASSPRLAGSYEQYF. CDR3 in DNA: TGTGCCAGCAGTCCGAGACTAGCGGGGAGCTACGAGCAGTACTTC.

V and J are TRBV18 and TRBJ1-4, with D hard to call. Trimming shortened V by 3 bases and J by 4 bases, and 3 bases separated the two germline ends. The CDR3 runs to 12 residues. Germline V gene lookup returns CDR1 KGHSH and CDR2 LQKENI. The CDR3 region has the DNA TGTGCCAGCTCACCCCGTAATGAAAAACTGTTTTTT. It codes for CASSPRNEKLFF.

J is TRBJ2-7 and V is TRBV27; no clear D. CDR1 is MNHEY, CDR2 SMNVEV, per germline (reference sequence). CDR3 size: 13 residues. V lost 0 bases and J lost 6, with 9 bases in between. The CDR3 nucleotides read TGTGCCAGCAGTTTATCGACCTCTAGCGAGCAGTACTTC. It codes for CASSLSTSSEQYF.

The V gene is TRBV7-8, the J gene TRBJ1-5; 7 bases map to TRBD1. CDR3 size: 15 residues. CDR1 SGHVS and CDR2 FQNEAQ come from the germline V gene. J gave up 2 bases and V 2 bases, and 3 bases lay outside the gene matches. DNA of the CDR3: TGTGCCAGCAGCTTAAGGGGGCAGGGCAATCAGCCCCAGCATTTT. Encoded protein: CASSLRGQGNQPQHF.

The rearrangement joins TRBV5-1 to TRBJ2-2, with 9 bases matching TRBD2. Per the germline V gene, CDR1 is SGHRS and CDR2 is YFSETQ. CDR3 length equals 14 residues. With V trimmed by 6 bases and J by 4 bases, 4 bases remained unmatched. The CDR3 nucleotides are TGCGCCAGCAAGTCAGCGGGGGGCACCGGGGAGCTGTTTTTT. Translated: CASKSAGGTGELFF.

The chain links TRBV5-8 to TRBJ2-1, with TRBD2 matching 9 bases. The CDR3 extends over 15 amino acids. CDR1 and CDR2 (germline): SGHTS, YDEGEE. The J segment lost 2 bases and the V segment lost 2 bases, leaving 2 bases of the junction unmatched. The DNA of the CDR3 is TGTGCCAGCAGCTTATCTAGCGGGACCTACAATGAGCAGTTCTTC. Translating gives CASSLSSGTYNEQFF.

The CDR3 region is CASSNVGGDKSGYTF. The CDR3 DNA follows: TGTGCCAGCTCAAATGTCGGGGGGGATAAGAGTGGCTACACCTTC. The gene calls are TRBV6-1 and TRBJ1-2; D might be TRBD1 (5 bases). From germline, CDR1 is MNHNS and CDR2 SASEGT. The V gene lost 8 bases and the J gene lost 7 bases, with 23 bases spanning the gap. The CDR3 extends over 15 amino acids.

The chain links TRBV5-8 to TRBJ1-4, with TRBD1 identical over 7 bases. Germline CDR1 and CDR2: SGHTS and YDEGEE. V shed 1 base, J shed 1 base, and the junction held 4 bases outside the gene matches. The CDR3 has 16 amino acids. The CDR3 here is CASSLTQGGTNEKLFF. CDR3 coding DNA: TGTGCCAGCAGCTTGACCCAGGGGGGAACTAATGAAAAACTGTTTTTT.